The present TCR beta chain was sequenced within a study of blood T cells in healthy people across ages. A second PCR, run for about 6 to 11 cycles, used a sample-barcoded 5' primer plus a J-beta primer mix. TCRdb analysed the 5' RACE reads with MiXCR anew, one entry per CDR3 protein. The table has hundreds of thousands of distinct CDR3 sequences, 35% to 40% seen once. General study results and limits: Without sorted subsets, naive and antigen-experienced compartments could not be conclusively compared.

This clonotype appeared a few times. Its specificity is unknown. Unmatched junction bases numbered 10, after V lost 7 bases and J lost 7 bases. The CDR3 contains 15 residues. CDR1 and CDR2 (germline): SGHTA, FQGNSA. The receptor was isolated from a man aged 18 to 30 in good health. The sequencing input was blood. The chain couples TRBV7-2 to TRBJ2-1; 10 bases are shared with TRBD2. CDR3 bases: TGTGCCAGCACCCCGGGAGCGGGGGGGCCTAATGAGCAGTTCTTC. This encodes CASTPGAGGPNEQFF.